Below are 27 T cell receptor beta chains sequenced from a single sample in a study of CD4 and CD8 cells across lung adenocarcinoma regions. TCRdb itself ran the PCR reads through MiXCR, one entry per CDR3 protein. The repertoire holds under 25,000 distinct CDR3 sequences, with roughly half as singletons. Sequences were obtained from CD4+ T cells from the center of a lung tumor. The receptors were sampled from a male donor with lung adenocarcinoma. The CD4 and CD8 labels of this study may be unreliable.

In this sample, this clonotype is medium-sized. The chain links TRBV6-1 to TRBJ1-1; D may be TRBD1 (5 bases). Germline-derived CDR1 and CDR2 are MNHNS and SASEGT. The CDR3 spans 14 residues. V gave up 3 bases and J gave up 7 bases, with 15 bases separating them. The CDR3 DNA reads as TGTGCCAGCAGTGATATAGGGGCAATCCTTGAAGCTTTCTTT. Encoded protein: CASSDIGAILEAFF.

The chain combines TRBV10-3 with TRBJ2-1; 9 bases map to TRBD1. CDR3 length: 16 amino acids. After removal of 6 bases from V and 8 bases from J, the junction contained 14 bases not matched to a gene. Germline V gene data show CDR1 as ENHRY and CDR2 as SYGVKD. Here the CDR3 DNA reads TGTGCCATCAGCACCTTCACAGGGGGCGCATTCCATGAGCAGTTCTTC. It is translated as CAISTFTGGAFHEQFF.

The chain links TRBV6-1 to TRBJ1-5, with 11 bases lining up with TRBD1. CDR1 is MNHNS, CDR2 SASEGT, per germline. This CDR3 is built from 16 residues. J lost 5 bases, V lost 6 bases, and 9 bases had no gene match. CDR3: CASRRTGGASDQPQHF. The CDR3 coding sequence is TGTGCCAGCAGAAGGACAGGGGGCGCGAGCGATCAGCCCCAGCATTTT.

Comment on this clonotype: Since the CDR3 does not end with the conserved phenylalanine or tryptophan, this likely comes from a read error. The chain uses TRBV11-3 and TRBJ1-2; 7 positions agree with TRBD1. This CDR3 comprises 12 residues. In germline, CDR1 is SGHNT, CDR2 YENEEA. V lost 3 bases, J lost 8 bases, and 3 bases stayed unmatched. CDR3 nucleotide sequence: TGTGCCAGCAGCTTCCAGGGGGACGGCTACACCTAC. It is translated as CASSFQGDGYTY.

The V gene is TRBV14, the J gene TRBJ2-1; D remains ambiguous. This CDR3 contains 15 residues. Trimming cost V 0 bases and J 4 bases, with 10 bases left between them. CDR1 and CDR2 (germline): SGHDN, FVKESK. The CDR3 loop is CASSQDLVRYNEQFF. The CDR3 DNA is TGTGCCAGCAGCCAAGATCTGGTCAGGTACAATGAGCAGTTCTTC.

This chain connects TRBV6-1 to TRBJ2-3, with unresolved D. This CDR3 has 13 residues. Germline V gene data show CDR1 as MNHNS and CDR2 as SASEGT. Trimming took 7 bases from V and 3 from J, leaving 11 bases between them. CDR3 residues: CASMYRNTDTQYF. The CDR3 DNA reads TGTGCCAGCATGTATAGGAATACAGATACGCAGTATTTT.

The chain links TRBV6-1 to TRBJ2-3; TRBD2 matches 7 bases. Per the germline V gene, CDR1 is MNHNS and CDR2 is SASEGT. V lost 2 bases, J lost 2 bases, and 13 bases stayed unmatched. The CDR3 runs to 18 residues. For the CDR3, the DNA is TGTGCCAGCAGTGAATATGATAGGCTAGCGGAGGCCACAGATACGCAGTATTTT. The encoded protein is CASSEYDRLAEATDTQYF.

This clonotype was observed at least ten times. This rearrangement joins TRBV10-1 to TRBJ2-7, with TRBD2 as a possible D gene (5 bases). Trimming removed 3 bases from V and 0 bases from J, with 12 bases in between. The CDR3 is 15 amino acids. Germline lookup yields CDR1 WNHNN and CDR2 SYGVQD (reference sequence). CDR3 sequence: CASSEGSGSSYEQYF. In DNA, the CDR3 is TGCGCCAGCAGTGAAGGTAGTGGGAGCTCCTACGAGCAGTACTTC.

The DNA for the CDR3 is TGCGCCAGCAGCTTTACAGGGGGCAATGAGCAGTTCTTC. Its translation: CASSFTGGNEQFF. The chain joins TRBV5-1 to TRBJ2-1; 8 positions agree with TRBD1. Trimming removed 2 bases from V and 6 bases from J; junction bases left unmatched: 1. This CDR3 is 13 amino acids long. Germline assignment: CDR1 SGHRS and CDR2 YFSETQ.

The J gene is TRBJ2-4, the V gene TRBV27; 8 bases map to TRBD2. This CDR3 comprises 14 residues. Looked up from germline, CDR1 is MNHEY and CDR2 is SMNVEV (reference sequence). Germline trimming cut 8 bases from V and 13 bases from J; bases unmatched to any gene: 16. CDR3 DNA sequence: TGTGCCAGCCGGGGGGGCCCGGCCAAAAACACCCAGTACTTC. It translates to CASRGGPAKNTQYF.

Comment on this clonotype: The germline gene is not matched at one end of the junction; a read error may be the cause. The V call is TRBV6-5, the J call TRBJ2-3, with 8 bases fitting TRBD2. From germline, CDR1 is MNHEY and CDR2 SVGAGI. The CDR3 is 15 residues long. This CDR3 is CASGYGGREAETQYF. Here the CDR3 DNA reads TGTGCCAGCGGTTACGGGGGGCGGGAGGCAGAGACGCAGTACTTT.

This chain connects TRBV27 to TRBJ2-4; possibly TRBD1 or TRBD2 for D (5 bases each). In germline, CDR1 is MNHEY, CDR2 SMNVEV (reference sequence). CDR3 length equals 16 residues. Trimming removed 5 bases from V and 0 bases from J, with 14 bases in between. The CDR3 is CASSPPGRRAKNIQYF. In DNA form, the CDR3 reads TGTGCCAGCAGTCCACCGGGGCGGAGAGCCAAAAACATTCAGTACTTC.

This clonotype was seen repeatedly, ten times or more. V gene TRBV6-1 combines with J gene TRBJ1-3, with D maybe TRBD1 (5 bases). Germline V gives CDR1 MNHNS, CDR2 SASEGT. The V gene lost 10 bases and the J gene lost 4 bases, with 14 bases spanning the gap. This CDR3 has 13 amino acids. CDR3 in amino acids: CATVIGAGNTIYF. As DNA, the CDR3 is TGTGCCACCGTGATAGGGGCGGGAAACACCATATATTTT.

This chain links TRBV20-1 with TRBJ2-1; 7 bases line up with TRBD2. The ends lost 6 bases at V and 3 bases at J; junction bases unmatched: 11. In germline, CDR1 is DFQATT, CDR2 SNEGSKA (reference sequence). CDR3 length: 15 residues. The CDR3 nucleotides are TGCAGTGCCGCGTGGGAGCGGGGTATCTACAATGAGCAGTTCTTC. It specifies CSAAWERGIYNEQFF.

The sample holds a few counts of this clonotype. The chain recombines TRBV4-1 with TRBJ2-5, with 8 bases matching TRBD2. V lost 5 bases, J lost 1 base, and 3 bases stayed unmatched. Germline CDR1 MGHRA, CDR2 YSYEKL. CDR3 length: 14 amino acids. CDR3 protein: CASSTLAVQETQYF. The CDR3 region has the DNA TGCGCCAGCAGCACACTAGCGGTCCAAGAGACCCAGTACTTC.

The rearrangement uses TRBV6-1 and TRBJ2-1; D unclear. The CDR3 covers 13 residues. Germline values: CDR1 MNHNS, CDR2 SASEGT. Deletions cut 4 bases from V and 12 bases from J, with 16 bases between. Written as DNA, the CDR3 is TGTGCCAGCAGTGCTGTGAGCAGCGATGCGCAGTTCTTC. It specifies CASSAVSSDAQFF.

This clonotype has at least ten counts. This chain uses TRBV10-1 with TRBJ2-2; 9 bases align to TRBD1. CDR1 is WNHNN, CDR2 SYGVQD, per germline (reference sequence). The CDR3 runs to 15 residues. With 4 bases clipped from V and 9 bases from J, the junction kept 9 bases outside the gene matches. The CDR3 DNA sequence: TGCGCCAGCAGTGTGGGGACAGGGTTGAACCGGGAGCTGTTTTTT. Translation gives CASSVGTGLNRELFF.

The chain links TRBV6-1 to TRBJ2-3; TRBD1 is a possible D gene (7 bases). The CDR3 is made up of 15 amino acids. V shed 10 bases and J shed 11 bases, with 28 bases lying between them. CDR1 and CDR2 from the germline V gene are MNHNS and SASEGT. Here the CDR3 reads CAMGLQSVITGEQYF. The CDR3 DNA is TGTGCCATGGGACTCCAGTCTGTAATTACAGGGGAGCAGTATTTT.

For this clonotype: Compared with germline, one end of the junction differs, possibly owing to a read error. The rearrangement uses TRBV6-2 or TRBV6-3 and TRBJ2-1; TRBD2 agrees at 10 bases. The CDR3 is made up of 16 amino acids. Germline V gene lookup returns CDR1 MNHEY and CDR2 SVGEGT. The CDR3 protein is CASSYRGGGTSELRYF. As DNA, the CDR3 is TGTGCCAGCAGTTATAGGGGTGGCGGGACTAGCGAGCTTCGGTACTTT.

The chain recombines TRBV10-3 with TRBJ2-4; D may match TRBD1 or TRBD2 (6 bases each). The CDR3 has 15 amino acids. Trimming cost V 11 bases and J 0 bases, with 17 bases left between them. Germline CDR1 reads ENHRY; CDR2 reads SYGVKD. The CDR3 DNA follows: TGTGCCGTGGGTCTAGGGGGACTAGCCAAAAACATTCAGTACTTC. As protein: CAVGLGGLAKNIQYF.

This clonotype occurred a few times. The chain joins TRBV7-8 to TRBJ2-3; D is possibly TRBD1 or TRBD2 (5 bases each). This CDR3 comprises 15 residues. V was shortened by 5 bases and J by 1 base, with 13 bases between the two germline ends. CDR1 is SGHVS, CDR2 FQNEAQ, per germline. CDR3 nucleotides: TGTGCCAGCAGCCTAGGGCAGGGAGGCACAGATACGCAGTATTTT. Amino acid sequence: CASSLGQGGTDTQYF.

This clonotype was counted between two and nine times. One junction end does not reproduce the germline sequence, and a read error may be involved. V usage is TRBV27 and J usage is TRBJ2-3; D not certain. The CDR3 runs 12 residues. Germline CDR1 MNHEY, CDR2 SMNVEV (reference sequence). The CDR3 region is CASSRGSDTQYF. In DNA, the CDR3 is TGTGCCAGCAGCCGAGGCTCAGATACTCAGTATTTC.

In its sample, this clonotype is medium-sized (0.01 to 0.1%). The CDR3 region has the DNA TGTGCCGTCCGAAGCACAGATACGCAGTATTTT. Translating it yields CAVRSTDTQYF. The chain carries TRBV6-6 and TRBJ2-3; D is undetermined. The CDR3 contains 11 residues. Germline loops: CDR1 MNHNY, CDR2 SVGAGI (reference sequence). With 11 bases removed from V and 0 bases from J, the gap between germline ends came to 6 bases.

This clonotype has just a few counts. The CDR3, as DNA: TGTGCCAGCAGCCGCGGGACTCTTGGGGAAGATACGCAGTATTTT. This gives the protein CASSRGTLGEDTQYF. The gene calls are TRBV6-1 and TRBJ2-3; a possible D gene is TRBD2 (6 bases). The CDR3 has 15 residues. V shed 6 bases and J shed 5 bases, with 18 bases lying between them. Germline V gene lookup returns CDR1 MNHNS and CDR2 SASEGT.

This clonotype is judged medium-sized. This rearrangement joins TRBV10-2 to TRBJ2-6; D remains unclear. Germline CDR1 reads WSHSY; CDR2 reads SAAADI. V lost 10 bases and J 2 bases, leaving 9 bases between the germline ends. CDR3 length: 13 amino acids. CDR3 protein: CATTYPGANVLTF. The CDR3 region has the DNA TGCGCCACCACTTATCCTGGGGCCAACGTCCTGACTTTC.

This clonotype was found a few times. It may be a read error: a sequence one base away is much more abundant. The rearrangement links TRBV7-2 to TRBJ2-5; D is unresolved. The V end was cut by 5 bases, the J end by 11 bases, with 24 bases between. This CDR3 has 15 residues. CDR1 and CDR2 from the germline V gene are SGHTA and FQGNSA. CDR3 nucleotides: TGTGCCAGCAGCCCCCGCCCGCTCGGCTACAATGAGCAGTACTTC. Translated: CASSPRPLGYNEQYF.

This chain connects TRBV25-1 to TRBJ2-5; 7 bases map to TRBD1. The CDR3 contains 14 residues. V shed 1 base, J shed 3 bases, and the junction held 2 bases outside the gene matches. The germline V gene has CDR1 MGHDK and CDR2 SYGVNS. The CDR3 DNA reads as TGTGCCAGCAGTGAATCCGGGACAGAAGAGACCCAGTACTTC. Amino acids: CASSESGTEETQYF.